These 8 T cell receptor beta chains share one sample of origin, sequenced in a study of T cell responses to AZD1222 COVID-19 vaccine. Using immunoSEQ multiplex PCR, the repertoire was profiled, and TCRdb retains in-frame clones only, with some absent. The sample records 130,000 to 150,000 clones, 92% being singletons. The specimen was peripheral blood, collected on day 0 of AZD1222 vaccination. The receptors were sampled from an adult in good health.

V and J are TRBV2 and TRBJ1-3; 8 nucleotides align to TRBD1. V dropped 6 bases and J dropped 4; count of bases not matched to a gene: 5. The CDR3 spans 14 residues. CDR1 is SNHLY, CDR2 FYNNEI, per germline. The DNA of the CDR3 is TGTGCCAGCAGCGCGACAGGGGCGGGAAACACCATATATTTT. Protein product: CASSATGAGNTIYF.

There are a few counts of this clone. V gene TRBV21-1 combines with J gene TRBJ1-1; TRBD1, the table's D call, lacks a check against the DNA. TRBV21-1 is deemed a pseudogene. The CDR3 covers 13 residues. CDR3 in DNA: TGTGCCAGCAGCACTCCTTGTGACAGTGAAGCTTTCTTT. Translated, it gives CASSTPCDSEAFF.

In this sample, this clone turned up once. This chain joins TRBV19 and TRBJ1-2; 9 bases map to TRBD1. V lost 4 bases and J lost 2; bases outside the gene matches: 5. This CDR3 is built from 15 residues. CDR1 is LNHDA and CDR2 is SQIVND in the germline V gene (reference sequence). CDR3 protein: CASSTAGQGNYGYTF. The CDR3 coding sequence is TGTGCCAGTAGTACGGCTGGACAGGGGAACTATGGCTACACCTTC.

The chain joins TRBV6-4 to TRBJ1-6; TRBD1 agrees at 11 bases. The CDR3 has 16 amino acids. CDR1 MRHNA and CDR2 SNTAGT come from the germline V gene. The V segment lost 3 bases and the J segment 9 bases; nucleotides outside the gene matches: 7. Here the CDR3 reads CASSETGTGGGSPLHF. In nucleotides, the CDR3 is TGTGCCAGCAGTGAAACCGGGACAGGGGGTGGTTCACCCCTCCACTTT.

The CDR3 here is CASSLAGAANEKLFF. As DNA, the CDR3 is TGTGCCAGCAGCTTAGCAGGGGCAGCTAATGAAAAACTGTTTTTT. This chain joins TRBV7-2 and TRBJ1-4, with D maybe TRBD1 (5 bases). Per the germline V gene, CDR1 is SGHTA and CDR2 is FQGNSA. V lost 0 bases to trimming and J lost 3 bases, with 8 bases between them. The CDR3 totals 15 residues. The complete variable domain, with remaining parts taken from reference TRBV7-2 and TRBJ1-4, reads GAGVSQSPSNKVTEKGKDVELRCDPISGHTALYWYRQSLGQGLEFLIYFQGNSAPDKSGLPSDRFSAERTGGSVSTLTIQRTQQEDSAVYLCASSLAGAANEKLFFGSGTQLSVL.

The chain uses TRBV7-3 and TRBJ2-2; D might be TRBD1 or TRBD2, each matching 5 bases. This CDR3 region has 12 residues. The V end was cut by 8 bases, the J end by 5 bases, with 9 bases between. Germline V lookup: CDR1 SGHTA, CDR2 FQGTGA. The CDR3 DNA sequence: TGTGCCAGCGGGGGAAGAACCGGGGAGCTGTTTTTT. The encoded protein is CASGGRTGELFF.

The CDR3 protein is CASSFGAGGPDTQYF. CDR3 nucleotides: TGTGCCAGCAGCTTCGGAGCGGGGGGCCCGGATACGCAGTATTTT. This chain links TRBV7-3 with TRBJ2-3, with TRBD2 identical over 9 bases. This CDR3 comprises 15 residues. Germline V CDR1 and CDR2: SGHTA, FQGTGA. V lost 3 bases, J lost 6 bases, and 7 bases stayed unmatched. Looking up the rest from reference TRBV7-3 and TRBJ2-3 gives the full variable domain: GAGVSQTPSNKVTEKGKYVELRCDPISGHTALYWYRQSLGQGPEFLIYFQGTGAADDSGLPNDRFFAVRPEGSVSTLKIQRTERGDSAVYLCASSFGAGGPDTQYFGPGTRLTVL.

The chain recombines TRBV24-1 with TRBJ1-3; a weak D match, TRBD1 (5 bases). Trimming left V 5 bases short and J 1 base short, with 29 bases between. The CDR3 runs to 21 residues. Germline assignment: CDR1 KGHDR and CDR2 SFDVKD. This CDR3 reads CATSVLGERGPLHSSGNTIYF. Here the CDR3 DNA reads TGTGCCACCAGTGTCCTTGGGGAGAGGGGTCCTCTTCATTCTTCTGGAAACACCATATATTTT.